This T cell receptor (beta chain) was sequenced in a study of regulatory T cells in long-lasting Graves disease. As for time point: newly diagnosed GD, antithyroid drugs for less than 3 months. RNA from PBMCs was the source of the TCR library. This clonotype occurred many times. This CDR3 is built from 12 residues. Per germline, CDR1 SNHLY and CDR2 FYNNEI. Trimming removed 4 bases from V and 11 bases from J, with 14 bases in between. Arm-PCR of CDR3 regions with iRepertoire HTBI primers generated TCR beta libraries. TCRdb called the multiplex PCR reads again in MiXCR, with one record for every CDR3 protein. The sample comprises hundreds of thousands of distinct CDR3 sequences, around 15% of which are singletons, and roughly 18% rests with the top ten. The sample was also reused in another study, on T cells in Graves' hyperthyroidism and ophthalmopathy. From that study: In making diagnoses, clinical symptoms, serum thyroxine and TRAb, thyroid ultrasound and orbital computed tomography were all used.

This chain joins TRBV2 and TRBJ1-1; the D gene is possibly TRBD1 (6 bases). Sequencing used peripheral blood mononuclear cells (PBMCs), obtained at new diagnosis, from a patient treated with antithyroid drugs. The TCR was taken from a woman in her twenties or thirties with Graves disease. CDR3 DNA sequence: TGTGCCAGCAGTGGTTCGGGGGCTGGGGCTTTCTTT. Encoded protein: CASSGSGAGAFF.